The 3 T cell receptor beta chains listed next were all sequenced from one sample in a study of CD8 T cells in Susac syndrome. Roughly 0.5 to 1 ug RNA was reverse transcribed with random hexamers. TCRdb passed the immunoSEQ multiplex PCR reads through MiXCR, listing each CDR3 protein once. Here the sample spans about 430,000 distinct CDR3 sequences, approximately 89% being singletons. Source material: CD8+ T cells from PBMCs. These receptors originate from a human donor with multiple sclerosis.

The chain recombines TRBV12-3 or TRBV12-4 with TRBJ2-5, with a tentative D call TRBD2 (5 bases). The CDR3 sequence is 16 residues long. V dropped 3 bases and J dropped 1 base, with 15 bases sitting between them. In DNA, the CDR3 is TGTGCCAGCAGTTTGGGAGTCGGTAGACCCCAAGAGACCCAGTACTTC. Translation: CASSLGVGRPQETQYF.

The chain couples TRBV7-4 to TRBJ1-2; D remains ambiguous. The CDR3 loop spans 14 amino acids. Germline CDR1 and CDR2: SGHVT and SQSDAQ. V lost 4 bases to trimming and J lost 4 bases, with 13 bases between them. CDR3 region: CASSSPGRTYGYTF. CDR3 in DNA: TGTGCCAGCAGCTCGCCAGGTCGGACCTATGGCTACACCTTC.

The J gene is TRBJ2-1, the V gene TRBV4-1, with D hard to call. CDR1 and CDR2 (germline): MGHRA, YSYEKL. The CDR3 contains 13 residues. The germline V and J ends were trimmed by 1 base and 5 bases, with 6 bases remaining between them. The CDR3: CASSQAANNEQFF. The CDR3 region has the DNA TGCGCCAGCAGCCAAGCGGCCAACAATGAGCAGTTCTTC.